A single sample is the source of the 2 T cell receptor beta chains below, sequenced in a study of blood T cell repertoires in COVID-19. Sequencing was performed with immunoSEQ multiplex PCR; in TCRdb, only in-frame clones are kept and a portion is missing. Of approximately 270,000 clones listed, around 89% were seen once; the top ten hold under 0.95%. The sample comprised peripheral blood. The origin of the receptors is a man aged 25 to 45 with acute or convalescent COVID-19.

The chain employs TRBV2 and TRBJ2-3; 7 bases agree with TRBD2. With V trimmed by 6 bases and J by 6 bases, 12 bases remained unmatched. CDR3 length: 15 amino acids. Looked up from germline, CDR1 is SNHLY and CDR2 is FYNNEI. For the CDR3, the DNA is TGTGCCAGCAGGTGGCGGGAGCTCCCCTCGGATACGCAGTATTTT. Amino acids: CASRWRELPSDTQYF.

This clone has a single count. The chain carries TRBV11-3 and TRBJ2-1; 9 positions agree with TRBD1. Germline loops: CDR1 SGHNT, CDR2 YENEEA. The length of the CDR3 is 15 residues. Germline trimming cut 4 bases from V and 5 bases from J; bases unmatched to any gene: 6. The DNA of the CDR3 is TGTGCCAGCAGCTACCGGACAGGGGTTAACAATGAGCAGTTCTTC. Translation gives CASSYRTGVNNEQFF.